The 10 T cell receptor beta chains given below trace back to one sample, sequenced in a study of shared clonotypes between healthy human individuals. Here immunoSEQ multiplex PCR was the method, and the copy in TCRdb shows in-frame clones only, minus some. Found here are 2 million to 2.5 million clones, about 90% of them singletons; the top ten hold about 0.36%. Material: naive CD4+ T cells from PBMCs. Subset reported: CD45RA+ positively selected. The receptors were sampled from a man aged 18 to 35 in good health. Some clones in this sample may be carry-over from other donors' samples.

This clone was observed once. The genes are TRBV10-3 and TRBJ2-7, with a weak D call TRBD1 (5 bases). V shed 0 bases and J shed 6 bases, with 15 bases lying between them. The CDR3 consists of 15 residues. Germline assignment: CDR1 ENHRY and CDR2 SYGVKD. CDR3 nucleotides: TGTGCCATCAGTGAGTCATTTTCAGGGTCGTCCGAGCAGTACTTC. It translates to CAISESFSGSSEQYF.

The V gene is TRBV2, the J gene TRBJ2-7, with a tentative D call TRBD1 (6 bases). V was cut by 4 bases and J by 5 bases, with 15 bases left in between. Germline values: CDR1 SNHLY, CDR2 FYNNEI. The CDR3 spans 14 residues. The CDR3 nucleotides read TGTGCCAGCAGTGGGAACTACCAGGGGAACGAGCAGTACTTC. Residues: CASSGNYQGNEQYF.

The chain links TRBV11-2 to TRBJ1-3; D ambiguous. Trimming took 2 bases from V and 2 from J, leaving 7 bases between them. The CDR3 loop spans 14 amino acids. The germline V gene has CDR1 SGHAT and CDR2 FQNNGV. CDR3 region: CASSLLGAGNTIYF. DNA of the CDR3: TGTGCCAGCAGCTTATTGGGTGCTGGAAACACCATATATTTT. Together with reference TRBV11-2 and TRBJ1-3, the CDR3 gives the full variable domain: EAGVAQSPRYKIIEKRQSVAFWCNPISGHATLYWYQQILGQGPKLLIQFQNNGVVDDSQLPKDRFSAERLKGVDSTLKIQPAKLEDSAVYLCASSLLGAGNTIYFGEGSWLTVV.

This clone was picked up one time. The chain recombines TRBV2 with TRBJ1-5; D gene uncertain. The CDR3 is made up of 15 amino acids. Germline CDR1 reads SNHLY; CDR2 reads FYNNEI. Deletions cut 3 bases from V and 3 bases from J, with 12 bases between. The CDR3 sequence: CASSEISGSNQPQHF. The CDR3 DNA reads as TGTGCCAGCAGTGAGATTTCGGGGTCCAATCAGCCCCAGCATTTT.

The CDR3 here is CASSTRQAYNEQFF. CDR3 coding DNA: TGTGCCAGCAGCACGAGACAGGCCTACAATGAGCAGTTCTTC. The chain is built from TRBV7-2 and TRBJ2-1, with D possibly matching TRBD1 (6 bases). The CDR3 is made up of 14 amino acids. Trimming took 5 bases from V and 2 from J, leaving 10 bases between them. Looked up from germline, CDR1 is SGHTA and CDR2 is FQGNSA.

With respect to this clone: The sample carries other DNA sequences with the same CDR3. V usage is TRBV18 and J usage is TRBJ2-5, with 9 nucleotides matching TRBD2. Unmatched junction bases numbered 5, after V lost 1 base and J lost 5 bases. The CDR3 is 15 amino acids. Germline CDR1 is KGHSH and CDR2 is LQKENI. CDR3 nucleotide sequence: TGTGCCAGCTCACCACTAGCGGGAGTGGGGGAGACCCAGTACTTC. Amino acid sequence: CASSPLAGVGETQYF.

The chain is built from TRBV25-1 and TRBJ2-7; TRBD1 aligns across 10 bases. The CDR3 is made up of 17 amino acids. Looked up from germline, CDR1 is MGHDK and CDR2 is SYGVNS. V trimming: 0 bases; J trimming: 4 bases; junction bases outside the gene matches: 9. CDR3 sequence (DNA): TGTGCCAGCAGTGAATATATAGGACAGGGGGTGGGATACGAGCAGTACTTC. It is translated as CASSEYIGQGVGYEQYF.

The J gene is TRBJ2-2, the V gene TRBV7-7; D might be TRBD2 (5 bases). V lost 5 bases to trimming and J lost 6 bases, with 19 bases between them. This CDR3 spans 16 amino acids. In germline, CDR1 is SSHAT, CDR2 FNYEAQ (reference sequence). Here the CDR3 reads CASSPGLRAPPGELFF. CDR3 nucleotide sequence: TGTGCCAGCAGCCCCGGATTGAGGGCCCCTCCCGGGGAGCTGTTTTTT.

The CDR3 region has the DNA TGTGCCAGCAGCCGACTAGCGAAATACAATGAGCAGTTCTTC. This encodes CASSRLAKYNEQFF. The chain carries TRBV6-6 and TRBJ2-1; 8 nucleotides align to TRBD2. V lost 6 bases to trimming and J lost 4 bases; unmatched junction nucleotides: 5. Germline V lookup: CDR1 MNHNY, CDR2 SVGAGI (reference sequence). The CDR3 sequence is 14 residues long.

This clone was seen more than once but under ten times. Additional DNA sequences in this sample encode the identical CDR3. The chain employs TRBV28 and TRBJ2-1; D not certain. CDR1 and CDR2 (germline): MDHEN, SYDVKM. This CDR3 has 10 residues. Between the trimmed V and J ends, which lost 6 bases and 3 bases, there was a span of 0 bases. The CDR3: CASSYNEQFF. CDR3 DNA sequence: TGTGCCAGCAGCTACAATGAGCAGTTCTTC.